This TCR beta chain was recorded in a study of regulatory T cells in long-lasting Graves disease. In the study overall: Patients with new Graves' disease had used antithyroid drugs below 3 months. Study-level points and caveats: Graves' patients with persistent disease showed TCR diversity lower than patients newly diagnosed. Sharing of public clonotypes was greater in persistent patients (under 3,000) than in new patients (around 930).

Time point: newly diagnosed GD, antithyroid drugs for less than 3 months. The TCR library was prepared using RNA isolated from PBMCs. Libraries of TCR beta came from iRepertoire HTBI primers plus Arm-PCR of CDR3 regions. TCRdb used MiXCR to reprocess the multiplex PCR reads, holding one entry per CDR3 protein. The sample contains around 480,000 distinct CDR3 sequences, around 15% of which appear only once. V lost 2 bases and J lost 1, with 15 bases in between. Germline V gene sequence: CDR1 SGHAT, CDR2 FQNNGV. CDR3 length equals 16 residues. This clonotype occurred many times. Its target is not known. The sample was also reused in another study, on T cells in Graves' hyperthyroidism and ophthalmopathy. Per that paper: The HTBI primer set was used in a first-round RT-PCR of the TCR CDR3.

This TCR was recovered from a woman aged 40-60 years with Graves disease. The genes are TRBV11-2 and TRBJ2-7; D is possibly TRBD1 (5 bases). This material consisted of peripheral blood mononuclear cells (PBMCs), taken at new diagnosis, from a patient treated with antithyroid drugs. CDR3 coding DNA: TGTGCCAGCAGCTTACAGGGTACCCGAACGTCCTACGAGCAGTACTTC. Protein: CASSLQGTRTSYEQYF.